What follows are 11 T cell receptor beta chains derived from one specimen sequenced in a study of T cells in Graves' hyperthyroidism and ophthalmopathy. The source material, RNA transcripts, was used to amplify TCR beta CDR3 regions. HTBI primers drove first-round RT-PCR of the TCR CDR3. TCRdb re-analysed the multiplex PCR reads in MiXCR, keeping a single row per CDR3 protein. The table shows hundreds of thousands of distinct CDR3 sequences, with under 15% occurring only once. Sequences were obtained from blood. These receptors were obtained from a woman under 40 with Graves' hyperthyroidism.

This clonotype was counted at least ten times. The chain links TRBV28 to TRBJ1-2; D is perhaps TRBD1 (6 bases). This CDR3 spans 14 amino acids. Trimming stripped 6 bases from V and 4 bases from J, with 15 bases between. The germline CDR1 and CDR2 sequences are MDHEN and SYDVKM. Here the CDR3 DNA reads TGTGCCAGCAGAAGACAGGAGCCTTTCTATGGCTACACCTTC. Protein sequence: CASRRQEPFYGYTF.

This clonotype occurred a few times. V is TRBV5-6 and J is TRBJ1-5; D is undetermined. V dropped 3 bases and J dropped 0 bases, with 10 bases sitting between them. This CDR3 spans 15 amino acids. The germline gives CDR1 SGHDT, CDR2 YYEEEE. The CDR3 protein is CASSSRIYSNQPQHF. The CDR3 DNA is TGTGCCAGCAGCTCCAGGATTTATAGCAATCAGCCCCAGCATTTT.

In this sample, this clonotype turned up many times. The chain has TRBV18 and TRBJ2-7; D possibly corresponds to TRBD2 (6 bases). The CDR3 consists of 14 residues. Germline V gene data show CDR1 as KGHSH and CDR2 as LQKENI. Trimming stripped 2 bases from V and 3 bases from J, with 11 bases between. CDR3 amino acids: CASSPSQGGYEQYF. In DNA form, the CDR3 reads TGTGCCAGCTCACCAAGTCAGGGAGGCTACGAGCAGTACTTC.

Many counts were recorded for this clonotype. The genes are TRBV2 and TRBJ2-1; D gene uncertain. The CDR3 totals 12 residues. CDR1 and CDR2 (germline): SNHLY, FYNNEI. Trimming stripped 7 bases from V and 8 bases from J, with 12 bases between. Here the CDR3 DNA reads TGTGCCAGCAAGGCTATTGGAGATGAGCAGTTCTTC. It specifies CASKAIGDEQFF.

This clonotype was seen repeatedly, ten times or more. V gene TRBV2 combines with J gene TRBJ1-2; TRBD1 matches 7 bases. CDR3 length: 17 amino acids. CDR1 and CDR2 (germline): SNHLY, FYNNEI. The trim removed 1 base at V and 4 bases at J, leaving 12 bases unmatched. The CDR3, as DNA: TGTGCCAGCAGTGAAGGGGACCCGGGACAGCTACTCTATGGCTACACCTTC. This encodes CASSEGDPGQLLYGYTF.

In nucleotides, the CDR3 is TGTGCCAGCAGCCTCGGGACTCCTCAGCAGTACTTC. Translated: CASSLGTPQQYF. The J gene is TRBJ2-7, the V gene TRBV7-9; D possibly corresponds to TRBD2 (6 bases). The CDR3 has 12 residues. V was shortened by 5 bases and J by 8 bases, with 13 bases between the two germline ends. Germline assignment: CDR1 SEHNR and CDR2 FQNEAQ (reference sequence).

This clonotype appeared a few times. The chain has TRBV7-3 and TRBJ2-1; 13 bases are shared with TRBD2. In germline, CDR1 is SGHTA, CDR2 FQGTGA. The V segment lost 5 bases and the J segment 8 bases; nucleotides outside the gene matches: 3. The CDR3 runs to 14 residues. CDR3 DNA sequence: TGTGCCAGCAGCCGGACTAGCGGGAGCTATGAGCAGTTCTTC. Amino acid sequence: CASSRTSGSYEQFF.

Ten or more counts support this clonotype. Its ends do not fully match the called genes, so a read error is possible. The rearrangement links TRBV11-2 to TRBJ2-2, with TRBD2 matching over 8 bases. Germline lookup yields CDR1 SGHAT and CDR2 FQNNGV. This CDR3 region has 18 residues. The CDR3 sequence is CASSLEFGTSGNTGELFF. In DNA, the CDR3 is TGTGCAAGCAGCTTAGAATTCGGAACTAGCGGGAACACCGGGGAGCTGTTTTTT.

This clonotype appeared many times. This sequence joins TRBV6-1 and TRBJ2-3; D gene ambiguous. In germline, CDR1 is MNHNS, CDR2 SASEGT. The CDR3 runs to 13 residues. With 5 bases removed from V and 3 bases from J, the gap between germline ends came to 9 bases. The CDR3 loop reads CASSKPGTDTQYF. The DNA of the CDR3 is TGTGCCAGCAGTAAACCCGGGACAGATACGCAGTATTTT.

This clonotype has a count of ten or more. The V and J genes are TRBV28 and TRBJ2-3; 8 positions agree with TRBD2. There are 16 residues in the CDR3. V was clipped by 7 bases and J by 3 bases; unmatched bases: 12. Germline V gives CDR1 MDHEN, CDR2 SYDVKM. The CDR3 DNA is TGTGCCAGCACCATACCTGGACTAGCCTCTACAGATACGCAGTATTTT. It is translated as CASTIPGLASTDTQYF.

This clonotype showed up many times. This chain links TRBV28 with TRBJ2-3; TRBD1 matches at 8 bases. J was trimmed by 3 bases and V by 5 bases; bases with no gene match: 4. This CDR3 spans 14 amino acids. From germline, CDR1 is MDHEN and CDR2 SYDVKM. The CDR3 coding sequence is TGTGCCAGCAGTAACAGACAGGGGACAGATACGCAGTATTTT. Translation gives CASSNRQGTDTQYF.